This T cell receptor (beta chain) was identified during a study of T-cell memory formation after mild COVID-19. The ends were cut back, 6 bases at V and 2 bases at J, with 19 bases in the middle. Germline V lookup: CDR1 MNHEY, CDR2 SVGAGI. The CDR3 spans 16 residues. TCRdb passed the 5' RACE reads through MiXCR, listing each CDR3 protein once. Here the sample spans some 310,000 distinct CDR3 sequences, 20% to 25% being singletons. The rearrangement links TRBV6-5 to TRBJ1-1; no firm D call. Sequenced material: PBMCs or a T cell subset sorted from them (not recorded which). This sequence originates from a man younger than 35 who had mild COVID-19 (a few samples of this study predate the infection). Cell type and time point are not known. The CDR3 nucleotides are TGTGCCAGCAGAATCCAGGCGGCAGGACGTAACACTGAAGCTTTCTTT. Translating gives CASRIQAAGRNTEAFF.